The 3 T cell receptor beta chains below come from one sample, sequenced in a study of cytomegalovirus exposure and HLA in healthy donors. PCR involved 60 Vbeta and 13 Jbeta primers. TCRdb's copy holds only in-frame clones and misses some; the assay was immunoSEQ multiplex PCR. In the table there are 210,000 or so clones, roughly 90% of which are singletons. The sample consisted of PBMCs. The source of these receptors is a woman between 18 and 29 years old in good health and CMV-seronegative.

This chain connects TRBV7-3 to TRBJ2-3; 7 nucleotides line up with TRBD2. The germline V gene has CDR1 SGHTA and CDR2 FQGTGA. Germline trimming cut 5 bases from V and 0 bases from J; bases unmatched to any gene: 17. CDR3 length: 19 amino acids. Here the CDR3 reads CASSPGGRVGLKSTDTQYF. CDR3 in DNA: TGTGCCAGCAGCCCGGGGGGAAGGGTCGGACTCAAAAGCACAGATACGCAGTATTTT.

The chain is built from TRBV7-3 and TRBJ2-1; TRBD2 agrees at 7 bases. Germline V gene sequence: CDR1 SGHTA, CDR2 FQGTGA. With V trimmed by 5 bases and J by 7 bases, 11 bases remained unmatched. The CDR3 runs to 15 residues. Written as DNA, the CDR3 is TGTGCCAGCAGCCCCGAGCGGGGTCTCAGGAATGAGCAGTTCTTC. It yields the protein CASSPERGLRNEQFF. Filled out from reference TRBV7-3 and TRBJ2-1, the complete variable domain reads GAGVSQTPSNKVTEKGKYVELRCDPISGHTALYWYRQSLGQGPEFLIYFQGTGAADDSGLPNDRFFAVRPEGSVSTLKIQRTERGDSAVYLCASSPERGLRNEQFFGPGTRLTVL.

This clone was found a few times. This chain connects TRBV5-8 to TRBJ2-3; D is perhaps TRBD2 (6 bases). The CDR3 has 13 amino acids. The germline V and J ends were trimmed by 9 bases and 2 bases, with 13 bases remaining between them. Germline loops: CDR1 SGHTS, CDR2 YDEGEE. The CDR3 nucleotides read TGTGCCAATACGGGAGAAATCACAGATACGCAGTATTTT. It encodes CANTGEITDTQYF.